Presented here are 21 T cell receptor beta chains from one specimen sequenced in a study of cytotoxic CD8 clonotypes in ibrutinib-treated CLL. Profiling relied on immunoSEQ multiplex PCR, and the TCRdb table lists in-frame clones only, not all of them. This sample carries about 130,000 clones, around 84% of them seen once, and the ten largest clones take around 3%. The material sequenced was PBMCs, taken after 24 months of ibrutinib treatment. These receptor sequences come from a human donor with chronic lymphocytic leukemia.

The rearrangement uses TRBV18 and TRBJ1-1; tentative D call: TRBD1 (5 bases). The CDR3 is made up of 14 amino acids. The V and J ends lost 4 bases and 1 base respectively, with 10 bases between them. CDR1 is KGHSH and CDR2 is LQKENI in the germline V gene. CDR3 sequence: CASSLAGTNTEAFF. CDR3 nucleotide sequence: TGTGCCAGCTCACTCGCGGGGACGAACACTGAAGCTTTCTTT.

J is TRBJ2-7 and V is TRBV18, with 10 bases identical to TRBD1. V was clipped by 2 bases and J by 3 bases; unmatched bases: 1. There are 14 residues in the CDR3. CDR1 and CDR2 from the germline V gene are KGHSH and LQKENI. CDR3 loop: CASSPGTGDYEQYF. Here the CDR3 DNA reads TGTGCCAGCTCACCAGGGACAGGGGACTACGAGCAGTACTTC. Filled out from reference TRBV18 and TRBJ2-7, the complete variable domain reads NAGVMQNPRHLVRRRGQEARLRCSPMKGHSHVYWYRQLPEEGLKFMVYLQKENIIDESGMPKERFSAEFPKEGPSILRIQQVVRGDSAAYFCASSPGTGDYEQYFGPGTRLTVT.

This clone was seen a handful of times. This sequence joins TRBV5-1 and TRBJ2-1; D possibly matches TRBD1 or TRBD2 (7 bases each). Germline V gives CDR1 SGHRS, CDR2 YFSETQ. Trimming shortened V by 3 bases and J by 12 bases, and 19 bases separated the two germline ends. This CDR3 spans 14 amino acids. CDR3 in DNA: TGCGCCAGCAGCTCTGGGGGGGACAGATCGACGCAGTTCTTC. This sequence encodes CASSSGGDRSTQFF.

V is TRBV7-8 and J is TRBJ2-5; the match to TRBD2 covers 10 bases. V lost 4 bases and J lost 8; bases outside the gene matches: 19. Germline lookup yields CDR1 SGHVS and CDR2 FQNEAQ. The length of the CDR3 is 18 residues. The CDR3 sequence: CASSSSGTSAGWEGTQYF. CDR3 sequence (DNA): TGTGCCAGCAGCTCTTCCGGGACTAGCGCAGGTTGGGAAGGCACCCAGTACTTC.

V usage is TRBV18 and J usage is TRBJ2-3; D gene ambiguous. V lost 3 bases and J 0 bases, leaving 13 bases between the germline ends. The CDR3 is made up of 16 amino acids. Germline CDR1 is KGHSH and CDR2 is LQKENI. The CDR3 sequence: CASSPSLGPSTDTQYF. CDR3 DNA sequence: TGTGCCAGCTCACCCAGCCTGGGCCCTAGCACAGATACGCAGTATTTT. Using reference TRBV18 and TRBJ2-3 for the parts outside the CDR3, the full variable domain is NAGVMQNPRHLVRRRGQEARLRCSPMKGHSHVYWYRQLPEEGLKFMVYLQKENIIDESGMPKERFSAEFPKEGPSILRIQQVVRGDSAAYFCASSPSLGPSTDTQYFGPGTRLTVL.

CDR3 loop: CSGLWNTQYF. CDR3 nucleotides: TGCAGTGGGTTATGGAACACGCAGTATTTT. This chain uses TRBV29-1 with TRBJ2-3, with no clear D. The CDR3 loop spans 10 amino acids. Germline V gene lookup returns CDR1 SQVTM and CDR2 ANQGSEA.

This chain connects TRBV28 to TRBJ2-5, with 9 nucleotides matching TRBD1. This CDR3 is 16 amino acids long. Germline CDR1 and CDR2: MDHEN and SYDVKM. V dropped 3 bases and J dropped 1; count of bases not matched to a gene: 6. The CDR3 is CASSFGTGFSQETQYF. CDR3 in DNA: TGTGCCAGCAGTTTTGGGACAGGGTTTTCCCAAGAGACCCAGTACTTC.

The chain carries TRBV27 and TRBJ1-6; D might be TRBD1 (5 bases). The CDR3 covers 16 residues. Germline CDR1 is MNHEY and CDR2 is SMNVEV (reference sequence). V was pared by 3 bases and J by 9 bases, with 18 bases between. The CDR3 nucleotides are TGTGCCAGCAGTTTGTCGTCAGGGTATCCCTTTTCACCCCTCCACTTT. Its protein product is CASSLSSGYPFSPLHF.

V and J are TRBV14 and TRBJ2-7, with a weak D call TRBD1 (5 bases). Trimming left V 0 bases short and J 2 bases short, with 11 bases between. This CDR3 has 15 residues. CDR1 is SGHDN, CDR2 FVKESK, per germline. CDR3 sequence reads: CASSQDPSRAYEQYF. CDR3 coding DNA: TGTGCCAGCAGCCAAGATCCTTCCAGGGCCTACGAGCAGTACTTC.

V gene TRBV7-4 combines with J gene TRBJ1-5; perhaps TRBD1 as D (5 bases). V was shortened by 0 bases and J by 2 bases, with 8 bases between the two germline ends. The CDR3 loop spans 15 amino acids. CDR1 is SGHVT, CDR2 SQSDAQ, per germline. DNA of the CDR3: TGTGCCAGCAGCTTAGCCAGGGACGGCAATCAGCCCCAGCATTTT. Translated, it gives CASSLARDGNQPQHF. Looking up the rest from reference TRBV7-4 and TRBJ1-5 gives the full variable domain: GAGVSQSPRYKVAKRGRDVALRCDSISGHVTLYWYRQTLGQGSEVLTYSQSDAQRDKSGRPSGRFSAERPERSVSTLKIQRTEQGDSAVYLCASSLARDGNQPQHFGDGTRLSIL.

This rearrangement joins TRBV7-8 to TRBJ2-7; weak D call: TRBD1 (6 bases). Trimming shortened V by 2 bases and J by 8 bases, and 31 bases separated the two germline ends. Germline V lookup: CDR1 SGHVS, CDR2 FQNEAQ. The CDR3 is 19 amino acids. CDR3 nucleotide sequence: TGTGCCAGCAGCTTATTCACAAGTGGGATACAGGGTTTGGAGGTAAAGCAGTACTTC. Its protein product is CASSLFTSGIQGLEVKQYF.

The chain uses TRBV5-6 and TRBJ1-1; no reliable D call. The CDR3 is 12 amino acids. Trimming took off 1 base at V and 3 bases at J, with 4 bases between the two ends. Germline CDR1 SGHDT, CDR2 YYEEEE. CDR3 sequence reads: CASSLPHTEAFF. The CDR3 nucleotides are TGTGCCAGCAGCTTGCCCCACACTGAAGCTTTCTTT.

The rearrangement joins TRBV11-3 to TRBJ2-3; the D is unclear. The CDR3 length is 15 residues. Germline CDR1 SGHNT, CDR2 YENEEA. Trimming removed 3 bases at V and 1 base at J, with 11 bases between. The CDR3 region has the DNA TGTGCCAGCAGCTTTTCGTTCTCCGGCACAGATACGCAGTATTTT. This codes for CASSFSFSGTDTQYF.

This clone was detected only once. The CDR3 nucleotides read TGTGCCATCAGTAATAGAACTGGGGTAGACTATGGCTACACCTTC. Its translation: CAISNRTGVDYGYTF. The V call is TRBV10-3, the J call TRBJ1-2; D is ambiguous. Germline CDR1 is ENHRY and CDR2 is SYGVKD. The CDR3 has 15 amino acids. Trimming shortened V by 5 bases and J by 3 bases, and 16 bases separated the two germline ends.

CDR3 nucleotides: TGTGCCAACCGTCGGGAAACAATAGATACGCAGTATTTT. This gives the protein CANRRETIDTQYF. This rearrangement joins TRBV2 to TRBJ2-3; TRBD2 is a possible D gene (5 bases). Deletions cut 10 bases from V and 5 bases from J, with 16 bases between. Per the germline V gene, CDR1 is SNHLY and CDR2 is FYNNEI. CDR3 length equals 13 residues.

V and J are TRBV7-9 and TRBJ2-5; D unresolved. The germline CDR1 and CDR2 sequences are SEHNR and FQNEAQ (reference sequence). Trimming removed 1 base at V and 2 bases at J, with 11 bases between. The CDR3 runs 15 residues. The CDR3 here is CASSLGRAAQETQYF. In DNA form, the CDR3 reads TGTGCCAGCAGCTTAGGCCGGGCAGCTCAAGAGACCCAGTACTTC. Variable domain in full (rest from reference TRBV7-9 and TRBJ2-5): DTGVSQNPRHKITKRGQNVTFRCDPISEHNRLYWYRQTLGQGPEFLTYFQNEAQLEKSRLLSDRFSAERPKGSFSTLEIQRTEQGDSAMYLCASSLGRAAQETQYFGPGTRLLVL.

The V call is TRBV29-1, the J call TRBJ2-7, with a possible D match to TRBD1 (5 bases). The CDR3 runs 12 residues. CDR1 and CDR2 (germline): SQVTM, ANQGSEA. The V end was cut by 5 bases, the J end by 4 bases, with 12 bases between. In DNA, the CDR3 is TGCAGCGTTTCTCGAACAGGATACGAGCAGTACTTC. Translating gives CSVSRTGYEQYF.

This sequence joins TRBV29-1 and TRBJ2-7, with D unclear. The germline V and J ends were trimmed by 6 bases and 2 bases, with 14 bases remaining between them. Per the germline V gene, CDR1 is SQVTM and CDR2 is ANQGSEA. The CDR3 extends over 13 amino acids. CDR3 sequence: CSVLVEVPYEQYF. The CDR3, as DNA: TGCAGCGTCCTCGTAGAAGTCCCCTACGAGCAGTACTTC.

The rearrangement links TRBV27 to TRBJ1-1; tentative D call: TRBD1 (5 bases). V shed 8 bases and J shed 1 base, with 11 bases lying between them. The CDR3 runs 13 residues. Germline V CDR1 and CDR2: MNHEY, SMNVEV (reference sequence). CDR3 in DNA: TGTGCCAGCCGGGGCTGGGAGAACACTGAAGCTTTCTTT. Its translation is CASRGWENTEAFF.

V is TRBV12-5 and J is TRBJ2-6, with D uncertain. CDR3 length equals 15 residues. The V end was cut by 3 bases, the J end by 2 bases, with 8 bases between. Germline V gene lookup returns CDR1 LGHNT and CDR2 FRNRAP. CDR3 DNA: TGTGCTAGTGGTTTTGGCGCGGCTGGGGCCAACGTCCTGACTTTC. Residues: CASGFGAAGANVLTF. The full variable domain, with the rest looked up from reference TRBV12-5 and TRBJ2-6, is DARVTQTPRHKVTEMGQEVTMRCQPILGHNTVFWYRQTMMQGLELLAYFRNRAPLDDSGMPKDRFSAEMPDATLATLKIQPSEPRDSAVYFCASGFGAAGANVLTFGAGSRLTVL.

The gene calls are TRBV25-1 and TRBJ2-3; 10 bases line up with TRBD1. The V gene's germline CDR1 is MGHDK and CDR2 SYGVNS. Trimming took 2 bases from V and 4 from J; bases not matched to a gene: 6. The CDR3 has 16 amino acids. In DNA, the CDR3 is TGTGCCAGCAGTGAACATCCGACAGGGGGCGCAGATACGCAGTATTTT. Translation gives CASSEHPTGGADTQYF.